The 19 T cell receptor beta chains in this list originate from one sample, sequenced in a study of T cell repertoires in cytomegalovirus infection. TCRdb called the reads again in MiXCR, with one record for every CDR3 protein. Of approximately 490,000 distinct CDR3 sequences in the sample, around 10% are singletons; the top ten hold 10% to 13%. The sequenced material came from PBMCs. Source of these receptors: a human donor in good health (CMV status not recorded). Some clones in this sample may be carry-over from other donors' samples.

The CDR3, as DNA: TGTGCCAGTAGGGGGACAGGCCCGAACACCATATATTTT. Protein product: CASRGTGPNTIYF. The V gene is TRBV19, the J gene TRBJ1-3; 8 bases map to TRBD1. Unmatched junction bases numbered 5, after V lost 6 bases and J lost 7 bases. CDR3 length equals 13 residues. The germline V gene has CDR1 LNHDA and CDR2 SQIVND (reference sequence). Together with reference TRBV19 and TRBJ1-3, the CDR3 gives the full variable domain: DGGITQSPKYLFRKEGQNVTLSCEQNLNHDAMYWYRQDPGQGLRLIYYSQIVNDFQKGDIAEGYSVSREKKESFPLTVTSAQKNPTAFYLCASRGTGPNTIYFGEGSWLTVV.

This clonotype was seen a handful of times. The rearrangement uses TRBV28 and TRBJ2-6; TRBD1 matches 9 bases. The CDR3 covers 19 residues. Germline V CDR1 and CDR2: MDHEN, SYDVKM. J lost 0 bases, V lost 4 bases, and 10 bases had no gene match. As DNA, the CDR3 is TGTGCCAGCAGTTCCCGGACAGGGGAGGGCCTCTCTGGGGCCAACGTCCTGACTTTC. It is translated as CASSSRTGEGLSGANVLTF. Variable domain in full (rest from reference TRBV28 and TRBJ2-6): DVKVTQSSRYLVKRTGEKVFLECVQDMDHENMFWYRQDPGLGLRLIYFSYDVKMKEKGDIPEGYSVSREKKERFSLILESASTNQTSMYLCASSSRTGEGLSGANVLTFGAGSRLTVL.

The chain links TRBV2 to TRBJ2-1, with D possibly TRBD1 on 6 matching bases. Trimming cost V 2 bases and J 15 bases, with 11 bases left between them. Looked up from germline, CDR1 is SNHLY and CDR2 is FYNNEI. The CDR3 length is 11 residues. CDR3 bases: TGTGCCAGCAGTGAAACGCTAGGGGGGTTCTTC. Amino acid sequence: CASSETLGGFF.

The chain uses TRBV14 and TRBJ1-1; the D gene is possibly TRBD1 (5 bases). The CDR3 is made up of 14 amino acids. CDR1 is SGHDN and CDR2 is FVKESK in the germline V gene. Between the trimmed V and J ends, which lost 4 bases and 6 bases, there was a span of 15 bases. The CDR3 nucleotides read TGTGCCAGCAGCCTGCGGACAAAAGTCGCTGAAGCTTTCTTT. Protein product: CASSLRTKVAEAFF. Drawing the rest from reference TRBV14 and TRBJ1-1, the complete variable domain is EAGVTQFPSHSVIEKGQTVTLRCDPISGHDNLYWYRRVMGKEIKFLLHFVKESKQDESGMPNNRFLAERTGGTYSTLKVQPAELEDSGVYFCASSLRTKVAEAFFGQGTRLTVV.

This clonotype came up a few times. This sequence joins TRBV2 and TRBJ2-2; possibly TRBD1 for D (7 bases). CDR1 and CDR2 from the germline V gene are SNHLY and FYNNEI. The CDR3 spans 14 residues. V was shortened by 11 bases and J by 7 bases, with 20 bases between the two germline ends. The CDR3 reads CASDIQGGIGELFF. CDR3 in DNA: TGTGCCTCCGATATTCAGGGGGGAATCGGGGAGCTGTTTTTT.

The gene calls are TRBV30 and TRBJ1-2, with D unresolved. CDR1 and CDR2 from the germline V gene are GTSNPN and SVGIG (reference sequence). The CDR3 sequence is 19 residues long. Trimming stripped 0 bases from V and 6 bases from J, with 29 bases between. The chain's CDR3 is CAWSVLVLRKGRENNGYTF. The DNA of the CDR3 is TGTGCCTGGAGTGTATTGGTCCTTCGTAAAGGAAGGGAGAACAATGGCTACACCTTC. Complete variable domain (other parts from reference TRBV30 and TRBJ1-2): SQTIHQWPATLVQPVGSPLSLECTVEGTSNPNLYWYRQAAGRGLQLLFYSVGIGQISSEVPQNLSASRPQDRQFILSSKKLLLSDSGFYLCAWSVLVLRKGRENNGYTFGSGTRLTVV.

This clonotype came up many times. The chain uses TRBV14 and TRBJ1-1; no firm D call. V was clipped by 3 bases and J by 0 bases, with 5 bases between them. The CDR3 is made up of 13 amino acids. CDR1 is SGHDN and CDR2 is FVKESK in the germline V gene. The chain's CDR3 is CASSQNMNTEAFF. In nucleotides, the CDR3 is TGTGCCAGCAGCCAGAATATGAACACTGAAGCTTTCTTT.

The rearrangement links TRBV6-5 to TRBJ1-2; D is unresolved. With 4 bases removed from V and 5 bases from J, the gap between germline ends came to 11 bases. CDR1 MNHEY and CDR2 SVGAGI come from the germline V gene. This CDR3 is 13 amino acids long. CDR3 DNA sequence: TGTGCCAGCAGTTCCCCACAGTTATATGGCTACACCTTC. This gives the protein CASSSPQLYGYTF.

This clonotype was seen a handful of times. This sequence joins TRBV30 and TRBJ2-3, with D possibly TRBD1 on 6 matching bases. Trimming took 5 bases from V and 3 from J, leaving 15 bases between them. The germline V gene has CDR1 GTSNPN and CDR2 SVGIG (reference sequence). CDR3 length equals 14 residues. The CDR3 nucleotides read TGTGCCTGGGAACACAGGGCTTGGACAGATACGCAGTATTTT. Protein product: CAWEHRAWTDTQYF.

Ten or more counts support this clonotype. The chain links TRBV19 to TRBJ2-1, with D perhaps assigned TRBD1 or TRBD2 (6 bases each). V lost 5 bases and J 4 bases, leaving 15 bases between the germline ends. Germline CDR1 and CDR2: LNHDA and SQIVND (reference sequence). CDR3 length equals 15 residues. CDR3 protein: CASSGGLARYNEQFF. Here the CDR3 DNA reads TGTGCCAGTAGTGGGGGGCTAGCGAGGTACAATGAGCAGTTCTTC.

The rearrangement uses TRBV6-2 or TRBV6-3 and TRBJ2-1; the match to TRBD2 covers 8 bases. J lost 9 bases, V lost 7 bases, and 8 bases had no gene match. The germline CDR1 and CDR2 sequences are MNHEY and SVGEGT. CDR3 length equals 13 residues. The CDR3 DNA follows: TGTGCCAGCACGGATAGCGGGATGGGTGAGCAGTTCTTC. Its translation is CASTDSGMGEQFF.

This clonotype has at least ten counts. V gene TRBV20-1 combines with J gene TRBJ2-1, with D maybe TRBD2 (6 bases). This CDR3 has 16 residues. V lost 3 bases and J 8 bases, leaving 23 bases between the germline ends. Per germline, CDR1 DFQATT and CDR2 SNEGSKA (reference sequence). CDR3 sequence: CSASKAGYHILDEQFF. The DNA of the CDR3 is TGCAGTGCTAGCAAGGCGGGATATCACATCTTGGATGAGCAGTTCTTC.

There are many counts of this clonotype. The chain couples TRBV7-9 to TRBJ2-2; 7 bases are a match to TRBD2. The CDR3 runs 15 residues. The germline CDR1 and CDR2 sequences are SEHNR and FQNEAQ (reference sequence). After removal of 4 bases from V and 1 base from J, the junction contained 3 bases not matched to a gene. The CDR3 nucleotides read TGTGCCAGCAGCTCCTCTAGCGGGAACACCGGGGAGCTGTTTTTT. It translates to CASSSSSGNTGELFF.

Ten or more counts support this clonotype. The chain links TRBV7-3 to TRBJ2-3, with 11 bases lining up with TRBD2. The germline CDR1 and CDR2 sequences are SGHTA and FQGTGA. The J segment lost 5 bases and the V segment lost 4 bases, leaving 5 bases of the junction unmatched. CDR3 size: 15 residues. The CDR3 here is CASSSSGRIGDTQYF. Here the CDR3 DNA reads TGTGCCAGCAGCTCTAGCGGGAGGATCGGAGATACGCAGTATTTT.

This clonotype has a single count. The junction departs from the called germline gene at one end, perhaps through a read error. The CDR3 nucleotides are TGCGCCAGCAGCTTAAAGCGGAACACTGATGCTTTCTTT. Amino acid sequence: CASSLKRNTDAFF. The chain uses TRBV5-1 and TRBJ1-1; D gene unclear. Germline V gene sequence: CDR1 SGHRS, CDR2 YFSETQ. This CDR3 region has 13 residues.

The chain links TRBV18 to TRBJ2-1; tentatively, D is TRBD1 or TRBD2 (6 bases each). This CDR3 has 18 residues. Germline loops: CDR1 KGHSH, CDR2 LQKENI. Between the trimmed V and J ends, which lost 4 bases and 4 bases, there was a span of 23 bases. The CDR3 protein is CASSLTTWRGQVYNEQFF. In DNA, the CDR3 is TGTGCCAGCTCACTCACAACGTGGAGGGGACAAGTTTACAATGAGCAGTTCTTC.

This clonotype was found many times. This CDR3 reads CASSLYDRAGYTF. In nucleotides, the CDR3 is TGTGCCAGCAGTTTATATGACAGGGCTGGCTACACCTTC. This sequence joins TRBV6-5 and TRBJ1-2; 7 bases line up with TRBD1. The V gene end was trimmed by 4 bases and the J gene end by 7 bases; junction bases not matched to a gene: 6. The germline V gene has CDR1 MNHEY and CDR2 SVGAGI. The CDR3 is 13 residues long.

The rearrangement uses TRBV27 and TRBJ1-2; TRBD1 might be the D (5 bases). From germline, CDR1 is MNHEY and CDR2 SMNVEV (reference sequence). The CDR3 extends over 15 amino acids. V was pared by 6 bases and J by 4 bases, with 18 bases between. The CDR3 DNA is TGTGCCAGCAGGACCGGGACCGGTGGGTCCTATGGCTACACCTTC. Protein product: CASRTGTGGSYGYTF.

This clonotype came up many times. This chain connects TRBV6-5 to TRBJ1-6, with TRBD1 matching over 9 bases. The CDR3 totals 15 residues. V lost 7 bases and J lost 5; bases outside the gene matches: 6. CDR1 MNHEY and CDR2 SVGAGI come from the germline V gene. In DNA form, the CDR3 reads TGTGCCAGCACCCCGGGACAGGGACATAATTCACCCCTCCACTTT. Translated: CASTPGQGHNSPLHF.